The clone carrying this T cell receptor (beta chain) shows up as medium-sized by frequency. Its antigen is not known. Libraries were UMI-labeled 5' RACE TRB cDNA. TCRdb reprocessed the 5' RACE reads and stores each CDR3 protein as one record, lacking DNA. The sample table includes 2,500 to 3,500 distinct CDR3 sequences. The CDR3 is 14 residues long. Germline V gene data show CDR1 as MNHEY and CDR2 as SVGAGI. These data come from a study of CXCR3-negative and CXCR3-positive naive CD8 T cells. Study information: Per-library TRB read counts averaged about 1.5 +/- 0.3 million, adding up to about 135 million in total.

Study-level points and caveats: Researchers report that CXCR3-positive naive cells carry more hydrophobic TRB CDR3s than CXCR3-negative naive cells. High diversity, comparable across both naive subsets, contrasted with much lower diversity in memory CD8+ cells. Unlike memory cells, which differed, naive CXCR3-negative and CXCR3-positive cells had similar TRBV-TRBJ usage.

Phenotypically, naive CD8+ T cells corresponded to CD45RO-CCR7+CD27+CD95-. The V call is TRBV6-5, the J call TRBJ1-5; TCRdb's D call, TRBD1, is unchecked because there is no DNA. The receptor was isolated from a human donor in good health. Some clones in this sample may be carry-over from other donors' samples. Material for sequencing was naive CXCR3+ CD8+ T cells from blood. Described subset: CD45RO-CCR7+CD27+CD95- naive CD8+ T cells expressing CXCR3 (TNR3+). CDR3 loop: CASSPGQGSQPQHF.